Listed below are T cell receptor beta chains from one sample, sequenced in a study of shared clonotypes between healthy human individuals. Sequenced by immunoSEQ multiplex PCR; TCRdb stores in-frame clones only, minus some. Found here are about 1.1 million clones, more than 75% of them singletons; the top ten hold 0.5% to 0.6%. Sequenced input: memory CD4+ T cells from PBMCs. The receptor set was obtained from a man younger than 30 in good health. Some clones in this sample may be carry-over from other donors' samples. Each CDR3 is given with its conserved first and last residue. A D gene is named only where the DNA matches it firmly. Size values are once, few and many counts, or a class for expanded clones, and some rows have none.

J | V | D | size | DNA | CDR3
TRBJ2-7 | TRBV11-1 | TRBD2 | . | TGTGCCAGCAGCGGCCCTGTAGCGGGAGATTACGAGCAGTACTTC | CASSGPVAGDYEQYF
TRBJ2-2 | TRBV5-1 | . | . | TGCGCCAGCAGCCCGGGACACCATAACACCGGGGAGCTGTTTTTT | CASSPGHHNTGELFF
TRBJ2-7 | TRBV11-2 | TRBD2 | . | TGTGCCAGCAGCTTTAGGGGGATGGAGCTAGCGGGCGCCTACGAGCAGTACTTC | CASSFRGMELAGAYEQYF
TRBJ2-1 | TRBV9 | TRBD1 | . | TGTGCCAGCAGCCCGCGAACCGGGACAGGGGCCTACAATGAGCAGTTCTTC | CASSPRTGTGAYNEQFF
TRBJ2-1 | TRBV7-8 | TRBD2 | . | TGTGCCAGCACTCCCAGTCGGCGGGAGGCCAAGGGCAATGAGCAGTTCTTC | CASTPSRREAKGNEQFF
TRBJ2-3 | TRBV6-1 | TRBD2 | few | TGTGCCAGCACACCTAGCGGGAGACATACGCAGTATTTT | CASTPSGRHTQYF
TRBJ1-3 | TRBV2 | . | . | TGTGCCAGCAGCGAAAACAGGGAGCCCATATATTTT | CASSENREPIYF
TRBJ2-1 | TRBV7-2 | . | . | TGTGCCAGCGCTCCGCGGGGTCGGGGTGAGCAGTTCTTC | CASAPRGRGEQFF
TRBJ2-1 | TRBV9 | . | . | TGTGCCAGCAGCGTAGGAGGTTTATCCTACAATGAGCAGTTCTTC | CASSVGGLSYNEQFF
TRBJ2-5 | TRBV28 | . | few | TGTGCCAGCAGCCGTAATGACGGCTACCACTTC | CASSRNDGYHF
TRBJ2-5 | TRBV5-1 | . | . | TGCGCCAGCAGCCCCAGGGGATCTCAAGAGACCCAGTACTTC | CASSPRGSQETQYF
TRBJ2-7 | TRBV28 | . | . | TGTGCCAGCTCGTGGGGTACCTACGAGCAGTACTTC | CASSWGTYEQYF
TRBJ2-1 | TRBV5-1 | TRBD2 | . | TGCGCCAGCAGCGGACTAGCGGGAGCTCGGAATGAGCAGTTCTTC | CASSGLAGARNEQFF
TRBJ2-7 | TRBV4-3 | . | . | TGCGCCAGCAGCCAAGTTATTTCAGGGCCCTACGAGCAGTACTTC | CASSQVISGPYEQYF
TRBJ1-1 | TRBV5-1 | . | . | TGCGCCAGCAGCTTGTCGGGGCAGGGCACTGAAGCTTTCTTT | CASSLSGQGTEAFF
TRBJ2-5 | TRBV2 | TRBD2 | . | TGTGCCAGCACTGACGTGGGGGGGGAGACCCAGTACTTC | CASTDVGGETQYF
TRBJ1-1 | TRBV28 | TRBD1 | . | TGTGCCAGCAGCCGACAGGGGGTTTTCTTT | CASSRQGVFF
TRBJ2-7 | TRBV6-1 | TRBD2 | . | TGTGCCAGCAGTGGAATTAGGGCTAGCGGGAGTCACGAGCAGTACTTC | CASSGIRASGSHEQYF
TRBJ2-3 | TRBV29-1 | . | . | TGCAGCGTTGAATATGGGGCTAGCACAGATACGCAGTATTTT | CSVEYGASTDTQYF
TRBJ1-1 | TRBV5-1 | . | many | TGCGCCAGCAGCAGGGAGGGTCGGACTGAAGCTTTCTTT | CASSREGRTEAFF
TRBJ1-3 | TRBV29-1 | . | . | TGCAGCGTTGAACGGAAGGCTGGAAACACCATATATTTT | CSVERKAGNTIYF
TRBJ1-2 | TRBV19 | . | . | TGTGCCAGTAGTAAAGAGGAGCGTGGCTACACCTTC | CASSKEERGYTF
TRBJ2-1 | TRBV15 | TRBD2 | . | TGTGCCACCAGCAGAGATTTGGGGACTAGCGGGACCGGAGGGAAAAGGGTCTTC | CATSRDLGTSGTGGKRVF
TRBJ2-7 | TRBV11-1 | . | . | TGTGCCAGCAGCTTCCCCGGACAGTCCTACGAGCAGTACTTC | CASSFPGQSYEQYF
TRBJ2-5 | TRBV7-2 | TRBD2 | . | TGTGCCAGCAGCCCCCGACTAGCGGTGGGAGAGACCCAGTACTTC | CASSPRLAVGETQYF
TRBJ1-5 | TRBV6-6 | . | . | TGTGCCAGCAGTCTCGATAGCAATCAGCCCCAGCATTTT | CASSLDSNQPQHF
TRBJ1-6 | TRBV28 | . | . | TGTGTGACGCTTCCCTCCTATAATTCACCCCTCCACTTT | CVTLPSYNSPLHF
TRBJ1-4 | TRBV29-1 | . | . | TGCAGCGCCCCTTGGGGCGAAAAACTGTTTTTT | CSAPWGEKLFF
TRBJ2-7 | TRBV5-4 | TRBD2 | . | TGTGCCAGCAGCTCGACTAGCGGGAGTCCCTACGAGCAGTACTTC | CASSSTSGSPYEQYF